This T cell receptor (beta chain) was obtained from a study of CD8 T cells in ankylosing spondylitis. Study observations and caveats: As reported, disease-linked clones showed significant enrichment in matched ankylosing spondylitis synovial fluid. Peripheral blood samples showed relatively rare disease-linked clones, and these clones were CD8+. It appeared that ankylosing spondylitis blood was characterized by a TCR beta motif of several highly homologous variants.

For TCR beta, libraries came from quantitative 5'-RACE with molecular barcodes. TCRdb analysed the 5' RACE reads with MiXCR anew, one entry per CDR3 protein. The repertoire includes around 250,000 distinct CDR3 sequences, roughly 32% of them detected once, and approximately 4.4% sits in the top ten. The CDR3 contains 14 residues. Germline CDR1 is MNHEY and CDR2 is SMNVEV (reference sequence). V dropped 5 bases and J dropped 2 bases, with 13 bases sitting between them. Concerning this clonotype itself: What it binds is unknown.

Material for sequencing was blood, either unsorted or a sorted T cell fraction (not recorded which). This TCR came from a male donor with ankylosing spondylitis or in good health (not recorded which). V usage is TRBV27 and J usage is TRBJ2-7; D is perhaps TRBD1 (6 bases). CDR3 sequence reads: CASSARGRTYEQYF. The CDR3 coding sequence is TGTGCCAGCAGTGCCAGGGGTAGGACCTACGAGCAGTACTTC.